The source of this T cell receptor beta chain is a study of T cells in Graves' hyperthyroidism and ophthalmopathy. For the study at large: At initial diagnosis, before any treatment had begun, peripheral blood was obtained. Whole-study findings and limits: Separating ophthalmopathy from stable hyperthyroidism was achieved by a 13 V-J model.

Amplification of TCR beta CDR3 regions used RNA as the template. Carried out on the TCR CDR3, a first-round RT-PCR used the HTBI primer set. TCRdb called the multiplex PCR reads again in MiXCR, with one record for every CDR3 protein. The sample shows over 300,000 distinct CDR3 sequences, approximately 14% of them seen only once. Of note for this clonotype: Antigen specificity is unknown.

From less than 13 ml of fresh peripheral blood, PBMCs were isolated. The CDR3 has 15 residues. Between the trimmed V and J ends, which lost 0 bases and 0 bases, there was a span of 8 bases. In germline, CDR1 is LGHNA, CDR2 YNFKEQ. This chain uses TRBV4-2 with TRBJ2-5; D is ambiguous. Input material: blood. The receptor was isolated from a woman aged 60 to 75 with Graves' hyperthyroidism. The CDR3 region is CASSQEVRNQETQYF. Written as DNA, the CDR3 is TGTGCCAGCAGCCAAGAAGTACGGAACCAAGAGACCCAGTACTTC.